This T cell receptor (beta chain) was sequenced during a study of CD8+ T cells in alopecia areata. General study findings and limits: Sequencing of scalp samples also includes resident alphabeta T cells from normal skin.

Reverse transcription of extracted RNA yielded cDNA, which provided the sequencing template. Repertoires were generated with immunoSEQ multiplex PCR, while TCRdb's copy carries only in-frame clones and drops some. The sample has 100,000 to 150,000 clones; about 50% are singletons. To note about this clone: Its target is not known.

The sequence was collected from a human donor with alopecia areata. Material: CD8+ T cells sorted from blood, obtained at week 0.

The CDR3 here is CSVAQGDQPQHF. As DNA, the CDR3 is TGCAGCGTGGCGCAGGGGGATCAGCCCCAGCATTTT. The chain employs TRBV29-1 and TRBJ1-5, with 7 bases matching TRBD1. The V and J ends lost 6 bases and 5 bases, in that order; junction bases with no gene match: 4. The CDR3 is 12 amino acids. Germline V CDR1 and CDR2: SQVTM, ANQGSEA. The full variable domain, rest sourced from reference TRBV29-1 and TRBJ1-5, is SAVISQKPSRDICQRGTSLTIQCQVDSQVTMMFWYRQQPGQSLTLIATANQGSEATYESGFVIDKFPISRPNLTFSTLTVSNMSPEDSSIYLCSVAQGDQPQHFGDGTRLSIL.